Listed here are 13 T cell receptor beta chains from one sample, sequenced in a study of CD8 T cells in ankylosing spondylitis. TCRdb re-derived calls from the 5' RACE reads in MiXCR, one entry per CDR3 protein. The profile shows 250,000 to 400,000 distinct CDR3 sequences, 11% of them singletons. Sequencing was done on a sample of blood, either unsorted or a sorted T cell fraction (not recorded which). The source of these receptors is a female donor with ankylosing spondylitis or in good health (not recorded which).

Ten or more counts support this clonotype. The gene calls are TRBV5-1 and TRBJ2-7, with D possibly being TRBD1 (5 bases). Deletions cut 2 bases from V and 4 bases from J, with 13 bases between. There are 14 residues in the CDR3. Germline CDR1 is SGHRS and CDR2 is YFSETQ. CDR3 bases: TGCGCCAGCAGCTTAAAAGGGGCCGAATACGAGCAGTACTTC. This gives the protein CASSLKGAEYEQYF.

This chain uses TRBV28 with TRBJ1-1; no clear D gene. Germline CDR1 MDHEN, CDR2 SYDVKM. V lost 1 base, J lost 2 bases, and 11 bases lay in between. The CDR3 runs to 15 residues. The CDR3 protein is CASSLSPTANTEAFF. The CDR3 nucleotides read TGTGCCAGCAGTTTATCCCCCACAGCTAACACTGAAGCTTTCTTT.

This clonotype was found many times. This rearrangement joins TRBV3-1 to TRBJ2-1, with 7 bases matching TRBD1. CDR1 LGHDT and CDR2 YNNKEL come from the germline V gene (reference sequence). With V trimmed by 4 bases and J by 9 bases, 9 bases remained unmatched. The CDR3 covers 14 residues. CDR3 bases: TGTGCCAGCAGCCGCGACAGGGTCTCGGGTGAGCAGTTCTTC. Translating it yields CASSRDRVSGEQFF.

This clonotype was counted at least ten times. The rearrangement links TRBV28 to TRBJ2-7; 9 nucleotides align to TRBD1. The CDR3 runs to 14 residues. Trimming removed 7 bases from V and 5 bases from J; junction bases left unmatched: 9. CDR1 is MDHEN and CDR2 is SYDVKM in the germline V gene. CDR3 nucleotides: TGTGCCAGCACCTACGGGACAGGGTTCAACGAGCAGTACTTC. This gives the protein CASTYGTGFNEQYF.

This clonotype appeared a few times. This chain joins TRBV11-3 and TRBJ2-2; D uncertain. Germline-derived CDR1 and CDR2 are SGHNT and YENEEA. CDR3 length: 14 residues. Trimming stripped 3 bases from V and 4 bases from J, with 9 bases between. The CDR3 here is CASSFYGSTGELFF. DNA of the CDR3: TGTGCCAGCAGCTTTTACGGAAGCACCGGGGAGCTGTTTTTT.

The chain joins TRBV5-6 to TRBJ2-3; tentative D call: TRBD2 (6 bases). There are 13 residues in the CDR3. Germline CDR1 SGHDT, CDR2 YYEEEE. V was clipped by 2 bases and J by 8 bases, with 12 bases between them. In nucleotides, the CDR3 is TGTGCCAGCAGCTTTTCCGGGGGAAGTACGCAGTATTTT. It specifies CASSFSGGSTQYF.

The chain carries TRBV5-1 and TRBJ2-5, with D possibly TRBD1 on 6 matching bases. The CDR3 spans 14 residues. Germline CDR1 SGHRS, CDR2 YFSETQ. The V gene lost 0 bases and the J gene lost 4 bases, with 10 bases spanning the gap. DNA for the CDR3: TGCGCCAGCAGCTTGGGGACAGCCCGAGAGACCCAGTACTTC. Translating it yields CASSLGTARETQYF.

This clonotype was seen repeatedly, ten times or more. The CDR3 coding sequence is TGTGCCACCAGCAGCCGGGGGGCCTCCTACAATGAGCAGTTCTTC. Its translation: CATSSRGASYNEQFF. The chain is built from TRBV15 and TRBJ2-1; TRBD2 might be the D (7 bases). Germline V CDR1 and CDR2: LNHNV, YYDKDF (reference sequence). Trimming removed 3 bases from V and 0 bases from J, with 9 bases in between. The CDR3 covers 15 residues.

The gene calls are TRBV27 and TRBJ1-2; the match to TRBD1 covers 8 bases. The germline gives CDR1 MNHEY, CDR2 SMNVEV (reference sequence). The CDR3 totals 13 residues. Losses at the gene ends were 6 bases for V and 4 bases for J; bases not matched to a gene: 4. The CDR3 DNA follows: TGTGCCAGCAGAATGGACAGGGCCTATGGCTACACCTTC. Protein sequence: CASRMDRAYGYTF.

This clonotype was observed many times. This chain joins TRBV20-1 and TRBJ2-1; D unresolved. The CDR3 loop spans 11 amino acids. Between the trimmed V and J ends, which lost 5 bases and 7 bases, there was a span of 9 bases. Germline CDR1 is DFQATT and CDR2 is SNEGSKA (reference sequence). The CDR3 protein is CSASKVNEQFF. In DNA form, the CDR3 reads TGCAGTGCTTCGAAGGTGAATGAGCAGTTCTTC.

This clonotype was seen many times. The chain carries TRBV10-1 and TRBJ2-1; 8 bases fit TRBD2. This CDR3 comprises 14 residues. Germline assignment: CDR1 WNHNN and CDR2 SYGVQD (reference sequence). V lost 4 bases and J lost 8; bases outside the gene matches: 7. The CDR3 DNA follows: TGCGCCAGCAGTGTCGGGGGGGCCAAGGATGAGCAGTTCTTC. Translated: CASSVGGAKDEQFF.

The sample holds a few counts of this clonotype. The chain joins TRBV29-1 to TRBJ2-1, with 7 bases identical to TRBD1. CDR1 is SQVTM and CDR2 is ANQGSEA in the germline V gene. The CDR3 has 16 amino acids. V was clipped by 1 base and J by 4 bases; unmatched bases: 10. The CDR3 spells CSVEASRGQRYNEQFF. CDR3 DNA sequence: TGCAGCGTTGAAGCAAGCCGGGGACAGCGATACAATGAGCAGTTCTTC.

In its sample, this clonotype was seen many times. CDR3 in DNA: TGTGCCAGCCGAGGGGACACAGATACGCAGTATTTT. Translating gives CASRGDTDTQYF. The V gene is TRBV6-5, the J gene TRBJ2-3; tentatively, D is TRBD1 or TRBD2 (5 bases each). Trimming removed 8 bases at V and 2 bases at J, with 8 bases between. This CDR3 region has 12 residues. Germline-derived CDR1 and CDR2 are MNHEY and SVGAGI.